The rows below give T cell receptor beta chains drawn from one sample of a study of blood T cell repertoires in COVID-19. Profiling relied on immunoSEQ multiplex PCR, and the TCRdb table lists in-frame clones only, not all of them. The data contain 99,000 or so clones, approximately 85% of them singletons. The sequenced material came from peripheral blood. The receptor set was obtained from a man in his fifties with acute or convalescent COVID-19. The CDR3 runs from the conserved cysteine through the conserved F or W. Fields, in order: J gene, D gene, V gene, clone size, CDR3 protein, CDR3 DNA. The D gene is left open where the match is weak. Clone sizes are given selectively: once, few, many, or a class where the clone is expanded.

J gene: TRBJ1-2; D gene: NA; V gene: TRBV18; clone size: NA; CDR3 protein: CASSPGDRRYGYTF; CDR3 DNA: TGTGCCAGCTCACCCGGCGACAGACGCTATGGCTACACCTTC
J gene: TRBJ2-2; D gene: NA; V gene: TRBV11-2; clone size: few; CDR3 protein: CASSVLGAPGELFF; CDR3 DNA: TGTGCCAGCAGCGTTCTGGGGGCGCCCGGGGAGCTGTTTTTT
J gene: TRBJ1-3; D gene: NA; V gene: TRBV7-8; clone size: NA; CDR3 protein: CASSLLSRQAGNTIYF; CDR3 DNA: TGTGCCAGCAGCTTACTCTCCCGACAGGCTGGAAACACCATATATTTT
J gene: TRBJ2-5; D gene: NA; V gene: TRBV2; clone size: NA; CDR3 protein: CASLGGAMKTQYF; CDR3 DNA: TGTGCCAGCCTTGGAGGAGCGATGAAGACCCAGTACTTC
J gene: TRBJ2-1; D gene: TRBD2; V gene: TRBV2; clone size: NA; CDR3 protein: CASRLRLAGRNNEQFF; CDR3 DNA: TGTGCCAGCAGATTACGACTAGCGGGGAGAAACAATGAGCAGTTCTTC
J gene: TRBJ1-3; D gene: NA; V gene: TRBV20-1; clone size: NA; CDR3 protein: CSVPRLNTIYF; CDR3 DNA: TGCAGTGTACCCAGGTTGAACACCATATATTTT
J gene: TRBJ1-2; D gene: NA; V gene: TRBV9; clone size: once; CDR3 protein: CASRGSGGLTPNYGYTF; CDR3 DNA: TGTGCCAGCAGGGGATCCGGGGGGTTAACTCCTAACTATGGCTACACCTTC
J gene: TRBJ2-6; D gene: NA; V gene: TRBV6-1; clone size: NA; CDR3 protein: CASSVAVGSGANVLTF; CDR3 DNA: TGTGCCAGCAGTGTAGCCGTCGGCTCTGGGGCCAACGTCCTGACTTTC
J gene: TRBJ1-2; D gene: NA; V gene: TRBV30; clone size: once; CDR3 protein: CAWIQGNYGYTF; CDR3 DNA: TGTGCCTGGATACAGGGAAACTATGGCTACACCTTC
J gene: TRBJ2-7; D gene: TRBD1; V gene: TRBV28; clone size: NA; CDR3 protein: CASRRQGSNEQYF; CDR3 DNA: TGTGCCAGCAGGAGACAGGGTTCCAACGAGCAGTACTTC
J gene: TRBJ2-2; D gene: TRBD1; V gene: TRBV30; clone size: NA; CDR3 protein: CATGQGLTGELFF; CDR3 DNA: TGTGCGACGGGACAGGGTCTGACCGGGGAGCTGTTTTTT
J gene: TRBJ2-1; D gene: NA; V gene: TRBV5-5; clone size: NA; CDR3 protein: CASSLGGISDEQFF; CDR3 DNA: TGTGCCAGCAGCTTAGGTGGTATCAGCGATGAGCAGTTCTTC
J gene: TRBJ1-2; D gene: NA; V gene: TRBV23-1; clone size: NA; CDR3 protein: CASTYTRGSEGYTF; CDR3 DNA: TGCGCCAGCACCTATACCCGGGGGTCGGAGGGCTACACCTTC
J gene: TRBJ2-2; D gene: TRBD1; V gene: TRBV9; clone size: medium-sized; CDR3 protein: CASSRTGQAATGELFF; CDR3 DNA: TGTGCCAGCAGCCGAACGGGACAGGCTGCCACCGGGGAGCTGTTTTTT
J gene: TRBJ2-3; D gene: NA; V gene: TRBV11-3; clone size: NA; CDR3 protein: CASSLVSGTDTQYF; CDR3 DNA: TGTGCCAGCAGCTTAGTTAGCGGCACAGATACGCAGTATTTT
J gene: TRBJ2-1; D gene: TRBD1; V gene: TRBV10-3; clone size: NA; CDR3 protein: CAISDPTGKGAYNEQFF; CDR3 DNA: TGTGCCATCAGTGACCCAACGGGGAAGGGGGCTTACAATGAGCAGTTCTTC
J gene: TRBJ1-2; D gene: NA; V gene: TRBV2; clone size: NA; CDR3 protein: CASIRRGGMEGYGYTF; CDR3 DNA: TGTGCCAGCATTCGGCGCGGGGGCATGGAAGGCTATGGCTACACCTTC
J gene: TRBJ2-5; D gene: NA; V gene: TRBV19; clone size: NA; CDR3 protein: CASSIETGRPETQYF; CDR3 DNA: TGTGCCAGTAGTATAGAGACAGGCAGGCCAGAGACCCAGTACTTC
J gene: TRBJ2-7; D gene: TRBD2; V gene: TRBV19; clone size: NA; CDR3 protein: CASSSLGGGDYEQYF; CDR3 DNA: TGTGCCAGTAGTAGCCTGGGGGGGGGAGATTACGAGCAGTACTTC
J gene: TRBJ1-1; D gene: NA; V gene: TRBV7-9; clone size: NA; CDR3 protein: CASSRQEGRAENTEAFF; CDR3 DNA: TGTGCCAGCAGCCGCCAGGAGGGCAGGGCCGAAAACACTGAAGCTTTCTTT
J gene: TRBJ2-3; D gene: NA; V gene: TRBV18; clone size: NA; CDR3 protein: CASSPLMEGARTDTQYF; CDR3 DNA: TGTGCCAGCTCACCATTAATGGAAGGGGCCCGTACAGATACGCAGTATTTT
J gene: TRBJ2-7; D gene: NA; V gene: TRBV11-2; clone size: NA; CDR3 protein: CASSLFSGSYEQYF; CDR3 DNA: TGTGCCAGCAGCTTATTTTCAGGGTCCTACGAGCAGTACTTC
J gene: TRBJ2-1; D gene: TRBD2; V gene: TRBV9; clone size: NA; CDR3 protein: CASSVGPGGAADEQFF; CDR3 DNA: TGTGCCAGCAGCGTAGGTCCCGGGGGGGCCGCGGATGAGCAGTTCTTC
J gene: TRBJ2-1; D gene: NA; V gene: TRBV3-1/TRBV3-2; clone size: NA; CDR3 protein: CASSRGGTDNEQFF; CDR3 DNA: TGTGCCAGCAGCCGCGGAGGGACAGATAATGAGCAGTTCTTC
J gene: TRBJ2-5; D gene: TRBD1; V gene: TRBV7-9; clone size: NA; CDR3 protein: CASSEVGQNQETQYF; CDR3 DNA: TGTGCCAGCAGCGAAGTGGGACAGAACCAAGAGACCCAGTACTTC
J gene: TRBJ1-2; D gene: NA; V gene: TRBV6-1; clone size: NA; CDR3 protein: CASSEAHGAGYTF; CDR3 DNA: TGTGCCAGCAGTGAAGCGCATGGGGCTGGCTACACCTTC
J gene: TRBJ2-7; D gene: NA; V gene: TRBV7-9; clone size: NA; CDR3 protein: CASSIRYEQYF; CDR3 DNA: TGTGCCAGCAGCATCAGATACGAGCAGTACTTC
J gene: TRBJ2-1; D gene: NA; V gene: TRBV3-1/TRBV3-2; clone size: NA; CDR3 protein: CASSQASGRNEQFF; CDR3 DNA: TGTGCCAGCAGCCAAGCCTCAGGGAGGAATGAGCAGTTCTTC
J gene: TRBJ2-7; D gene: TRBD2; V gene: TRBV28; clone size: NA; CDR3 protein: CASSTSGGGSYEQYF; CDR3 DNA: TGTGCCAGCAGTACTAGCGGAGGGGGCTCCTACGAGCAGTACTTC
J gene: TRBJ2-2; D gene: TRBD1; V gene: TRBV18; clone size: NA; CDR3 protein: CASSLRDRNTGELFF; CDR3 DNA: TGTGCCAGCTCACTCCGGGACAGGAACACCGGGGAGCTGTTTTTT
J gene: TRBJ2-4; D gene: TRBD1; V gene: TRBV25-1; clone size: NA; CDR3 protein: CASSEGNTGGRGKDIQYF; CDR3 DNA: TGTGCCAGCAGTGAGGGAAATACAGGGGGCCGGGGTAAGGACATTCAGTACTTC
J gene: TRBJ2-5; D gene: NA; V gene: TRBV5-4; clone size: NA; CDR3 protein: CASSPPGGVGETQYF; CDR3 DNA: TGTGCCAGCAGCCCTCCCGGGGGAGTAGGGGAGACCCAGTACTTC
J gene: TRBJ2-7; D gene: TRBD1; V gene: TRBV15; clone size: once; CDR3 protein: CATSRGTGNSYEQYF; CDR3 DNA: TGTGCCACCAGCAGAGGGACAGGGAATAGTTACGAGCAGTACTTC
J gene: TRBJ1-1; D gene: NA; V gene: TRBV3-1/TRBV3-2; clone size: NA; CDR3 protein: CASSQEAWGMEGSEAFF; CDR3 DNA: TGTGCCAGCAGCCAAGAGGCCTGGGGTATGGAGGGTTCTGAAGCTTTCTTT
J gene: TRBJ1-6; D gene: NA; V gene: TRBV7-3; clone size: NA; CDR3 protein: CASSLNEASPLHF; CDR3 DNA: TGTGCCAGCAGCTTAAATGAGGCTTCACCCCTCCACTTT
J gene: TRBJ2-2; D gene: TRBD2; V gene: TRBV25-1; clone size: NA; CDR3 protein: CASSDFGRDGNTGELFF; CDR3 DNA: TGTGCCAGCAGTGACTTCGGGAGGGACGGGAACACCGGGGAGCTGTTTTTT
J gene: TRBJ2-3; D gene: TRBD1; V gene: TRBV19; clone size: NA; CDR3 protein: CASSTLRQGDTQYF; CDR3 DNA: TGTGCCAGTAGTACACTAAGACAGGGTGATACGCAGTATTTT
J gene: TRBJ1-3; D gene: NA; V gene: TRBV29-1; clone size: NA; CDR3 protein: CSVVDSGSGNTIYF; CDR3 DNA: TGCAGCGTGGTAGACAGTGGCTCTGGAAACACCATATATTTT
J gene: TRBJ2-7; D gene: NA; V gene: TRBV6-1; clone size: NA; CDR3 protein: CASSANRAGRSSYEQYF; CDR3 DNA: TGTGCCAGCAGTGCGAACCGAGCGGGCCGCAGCTCCTACGAGCAGTACTTC
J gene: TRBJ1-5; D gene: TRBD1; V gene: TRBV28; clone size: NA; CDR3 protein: CASSPGQGVRQPQHF; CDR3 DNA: TGTGCCAGCAGCCCGGGACAGGGGGTTCGACAGCCCCAGCATTTT
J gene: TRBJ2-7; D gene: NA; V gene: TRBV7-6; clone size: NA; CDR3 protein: CASSQALSEQYF; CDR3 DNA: TGTGCCAGCAGCCAGGCCCTATCCGAGCAGTACTTC
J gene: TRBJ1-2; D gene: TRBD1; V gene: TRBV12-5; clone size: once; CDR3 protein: CASEFMLTGEGNSYGYTF; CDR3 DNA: TGTGCTAGTGAGTTTATGTTGACAGGGGAGGGGAACAGCTATGGCTACACCTTC
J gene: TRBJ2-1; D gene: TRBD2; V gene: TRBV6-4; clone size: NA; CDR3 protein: CASSEYGGEPKNEQFF; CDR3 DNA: TGTGCCAGCAGTGAGTATGGGGGGGAACCTAAGAATGAGCAGTTCTTC
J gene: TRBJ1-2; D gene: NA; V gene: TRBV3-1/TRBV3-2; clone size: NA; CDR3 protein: CASSPSTASYGYTF; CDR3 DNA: TGTGCCAGCAGCCCGTCGACAGCCAGCTATGGCTACACCTTC
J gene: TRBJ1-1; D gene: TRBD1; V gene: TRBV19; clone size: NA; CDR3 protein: CASSFLDDRATEAFF; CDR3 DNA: TGTGCCAGTAGCTTCCTGGACGACAGGGCCACTGAAGCTTTCTTT
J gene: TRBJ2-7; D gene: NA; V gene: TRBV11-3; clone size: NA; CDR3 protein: CASRQGGRGKESSEQYF; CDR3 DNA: TGTGCCAGCAGACAAGGGGGGCGGGGGAAGGAGTCGAGCGAGCAGTACTTC
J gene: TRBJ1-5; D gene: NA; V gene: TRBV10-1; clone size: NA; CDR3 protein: CASSGTENQPQHF; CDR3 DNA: TGCGCCAGCAGTGGGACAGAGAATCAGCCCCAGCATTTT
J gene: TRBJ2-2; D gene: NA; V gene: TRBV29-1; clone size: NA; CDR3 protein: CSAEGVGELFF; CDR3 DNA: TGCAGCGCCGAGGGGGTCGGGGAGCTGTTTTTT
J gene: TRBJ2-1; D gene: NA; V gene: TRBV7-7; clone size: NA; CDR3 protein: CASSLGQVNEQFF; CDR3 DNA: TGTGCTAGCAGCTTAGGCCAGGTCAATGAGCAGTTCTTC
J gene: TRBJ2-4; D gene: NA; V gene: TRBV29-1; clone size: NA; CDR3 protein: CSVESGSHKNIQYF; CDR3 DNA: TGCAGCGTTGAAAGCGGATCTCACAAAAACATTCAGTACTTC
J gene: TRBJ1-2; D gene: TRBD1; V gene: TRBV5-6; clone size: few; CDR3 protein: CASSLRLTGGDTYGYTF; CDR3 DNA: TGTGCCAGCAGCTTGAGGTTGACAGGGGGCGACACCTATGGCTACACCTTC
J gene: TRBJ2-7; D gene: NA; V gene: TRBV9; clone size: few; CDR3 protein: CASSVGTHSYEQYF; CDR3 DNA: TGTGCCAGCAGCGTTGGGACTCACTCCTACGAGCAGTACTTC
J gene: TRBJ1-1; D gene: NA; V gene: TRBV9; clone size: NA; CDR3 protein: CASSVEGYITEAFF; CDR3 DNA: TGTGCCAGCAGCGTAGAGGGGTACATCACTGAAGCTTTCTTT
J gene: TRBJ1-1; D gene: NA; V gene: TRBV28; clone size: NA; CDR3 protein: CASLAGGMAFF; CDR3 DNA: TGTGCCAGTTTAGCGGGGGGTATGGCTTTCTTT
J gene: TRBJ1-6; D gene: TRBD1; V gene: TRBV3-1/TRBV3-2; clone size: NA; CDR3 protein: CASSQGQGDSPLHF; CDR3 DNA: TGTGCCAGCAGCCAGGGACAGGGAGATTCACCCCTCCACTTT